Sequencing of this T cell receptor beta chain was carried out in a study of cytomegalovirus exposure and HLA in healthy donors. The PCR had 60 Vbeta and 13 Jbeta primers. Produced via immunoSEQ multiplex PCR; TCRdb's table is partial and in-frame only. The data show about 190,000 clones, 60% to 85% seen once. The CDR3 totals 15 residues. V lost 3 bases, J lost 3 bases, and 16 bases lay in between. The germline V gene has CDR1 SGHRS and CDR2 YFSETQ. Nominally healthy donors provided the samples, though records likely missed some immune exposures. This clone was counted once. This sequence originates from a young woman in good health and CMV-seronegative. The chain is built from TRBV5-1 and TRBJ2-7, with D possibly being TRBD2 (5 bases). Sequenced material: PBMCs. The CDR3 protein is CASSSELRGHYEQYF. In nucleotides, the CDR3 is TGCGCCAGCAGCTCGGAACTTCGGGGTCACTACGAGCAGTACTTC. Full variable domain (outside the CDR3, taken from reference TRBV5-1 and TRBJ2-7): KAGVTQTPRYLIKTRGQQVTLSCSPISGHRSVSWYQQTPGQGLQFLFEYFSETQRNKGNFPGRFSGRQFSNSRSEMNVSTLELGDSALYLCASSSELRGHYEQYFGPGTRLTVT.